Detailed here is one T cell receptor beta chain. Antigen specificity is unknown. Libraries were prepared by immunoSEQ multiplex PCR; TCRdb keeps only in-frame clonotypes and omits some of them. The profile covers about 150,000 clones, with approximately 92% appearing a single time and under 4% taken by the ten largest. The data were taken from a study of T cell responses to AZD1222 COVID-19 vaccine. Findings of the study overall: Mostly white British, mostly female donors; authors suggested clonal diversity may be underestimated. Regions left unmutated in variants are reportedly the target of nearly half of spike-specific TCRs. Among vaccine-associated CD4 TCRs, coverage spanned spike, with dominance at 160-218 and 743-854.

The CDR3 sequence is 18 residues long. Germline loops: CDR1 SGHDT, CDR2 YYEEEE. After removal of 2 bases from V and 0 bases from J, the junction contained 6 bases not matched to a gene. The genes are TRBV5-6 and TRBJ2-1; 12 positions match TRBD2. The source was peripheral blood, collected 28 days after the second AZD1222 dose. The origin of this receptor is an adult who received the AZD1222 COVID-19 vaccine. The CDR3 loop reads CASSLPGLAGPSYNEQFF. The CDR3 region has the DNA TGTGCCAGCAGCTTACCGGGACTAGCGGGTCCCTCCTACAATGAGCAGTTCTTC. The full variable domain, in which reference TRBV5-6 and TRBJ2-1 provide the parts outside the CDR3, is DAGVTQSPTHLIKTRGQQVTLRCSPKSGHDTVSWYQQALGQGPQFIFQYYEEEERQRGNFPDRFSGHQFPNYSSELNVNALLLGDSALYLCASSLPGLAGPSYNEQFFGPGTRLTVL.